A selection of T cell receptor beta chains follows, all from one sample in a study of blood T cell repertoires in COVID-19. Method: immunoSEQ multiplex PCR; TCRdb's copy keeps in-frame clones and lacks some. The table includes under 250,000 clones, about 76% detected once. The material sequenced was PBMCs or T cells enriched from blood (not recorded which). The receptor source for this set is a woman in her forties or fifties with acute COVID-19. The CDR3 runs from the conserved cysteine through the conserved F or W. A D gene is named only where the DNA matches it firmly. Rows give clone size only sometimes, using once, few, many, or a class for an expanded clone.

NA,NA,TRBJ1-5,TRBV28,CASSGPGTQYSNQPQHF,TGTGCCAGCAGTGGCCCCGGGACACAATATAGCAATCAGCCCCAGCATTTT
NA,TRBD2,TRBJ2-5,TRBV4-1,CASSQAFGTSGSETQYF,TGCGCCAGCAGCCAAGCGTTTGGGACTAGCGGGAGTGAGACCCAGTACTTC
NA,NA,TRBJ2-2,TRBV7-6,CASSEERGTGELFF,TGTGCCAGCAGCGAGGAAAGGGGCACCGGGGAGCTGTTTTTT
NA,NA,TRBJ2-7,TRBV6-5,CASSLGGEQYF,TGTGCCAGCAGCCTCGGGGGCGAGCAGTACTTC
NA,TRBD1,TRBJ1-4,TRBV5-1,CASSLGTGGGFEKLFF,TGCGCCAGCAGCTTGGGGACAGGGGGCGGATTTGAAAAACTGTTTTTT
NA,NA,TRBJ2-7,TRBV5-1,CASSLEGRQAWSYEQYF,TGCGCCAGCAGCTTGGAGGGCAGACAGGCTTGGAGCTACGAGCAGTACTTC
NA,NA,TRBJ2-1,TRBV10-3,CAISVGDNEQFF,TGTGCCATCAGTGTAGGAGACAATGAGCAGTTCTTC
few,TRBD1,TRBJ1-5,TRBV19,CASSISTGPGQPQHF,TGTGCCAGTAGTATCTCGACAGGGCCCGGTCAGCCCCAGCATTTT
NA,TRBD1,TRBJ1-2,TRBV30,CAWKGTGANYGYTF,TGTGCCTGGAAAGGGACAGGGGCTAACTATGGCTACACCTTC
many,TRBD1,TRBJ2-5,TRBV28,CASSSGQEEWQETQYF,TGTGCCAGCAGTTCTGGACAGGAAGAGTGGCAAGAGACCCAGTACTTC